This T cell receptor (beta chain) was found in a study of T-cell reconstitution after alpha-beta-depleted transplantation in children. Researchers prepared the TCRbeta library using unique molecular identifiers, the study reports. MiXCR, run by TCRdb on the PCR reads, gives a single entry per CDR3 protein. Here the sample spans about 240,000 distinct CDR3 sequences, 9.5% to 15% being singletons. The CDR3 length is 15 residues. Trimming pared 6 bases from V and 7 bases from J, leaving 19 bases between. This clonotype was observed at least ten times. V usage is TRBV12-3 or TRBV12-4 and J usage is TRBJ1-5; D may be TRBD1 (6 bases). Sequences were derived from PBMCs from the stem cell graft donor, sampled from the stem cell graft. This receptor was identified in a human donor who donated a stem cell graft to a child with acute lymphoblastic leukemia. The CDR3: CASSWDTVLFQPQHF. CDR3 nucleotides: TGTGCCAGCAGCTGGGACACCGTACTCTTCCAGCCCCAGCATTTT.